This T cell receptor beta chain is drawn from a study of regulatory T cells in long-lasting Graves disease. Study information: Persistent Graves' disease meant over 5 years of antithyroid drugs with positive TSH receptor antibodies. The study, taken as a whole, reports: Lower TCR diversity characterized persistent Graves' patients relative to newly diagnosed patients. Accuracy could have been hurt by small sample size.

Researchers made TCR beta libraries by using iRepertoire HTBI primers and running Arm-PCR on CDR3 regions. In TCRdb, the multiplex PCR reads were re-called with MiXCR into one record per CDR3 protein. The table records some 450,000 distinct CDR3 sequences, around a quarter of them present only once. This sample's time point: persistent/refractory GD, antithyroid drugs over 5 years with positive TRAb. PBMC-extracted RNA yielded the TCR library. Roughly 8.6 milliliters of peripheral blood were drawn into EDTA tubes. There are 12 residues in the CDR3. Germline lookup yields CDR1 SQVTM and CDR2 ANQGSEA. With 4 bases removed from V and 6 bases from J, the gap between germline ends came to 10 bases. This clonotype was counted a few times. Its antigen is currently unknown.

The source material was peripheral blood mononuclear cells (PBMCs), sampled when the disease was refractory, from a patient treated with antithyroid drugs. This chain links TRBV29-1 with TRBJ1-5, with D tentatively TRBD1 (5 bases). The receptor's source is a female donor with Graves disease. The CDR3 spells CSVGGRGQPQHF. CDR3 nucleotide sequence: TGCAGCGTTGGGGGCCGCGGTCAGCCCCAGCATTTT.